The 25 T cell receptor beta chains in this list originate from one sample, sequenced in a study of T cells in Graves' hyperthyroidism and ophthalmopathy. TCR beta CDR3 sequences were amplified from RNA transcripts. The HTBI primer set drove a first-round RT-PCR of the TCR CDR3. Each CDR3 protein gets one entry after TCRdb re-called the multiplex PCR reads with MiXCR. The data contain 500,000 to 650,000 distinct CDR3 sequences, around 50% of them singletons. Specimen: peripheral blood or thyroid tissue (not recorded which). These receptors were obtained from an adult woman with Graves' disease, either hyperthyroidism or ophthalmopathy (not recorded which).

The chain uses TRBV30 and TRBJ1-6; D is unclear. The CDR3 contains 13 residues. Trimming removed 2 bases from V and 7 bases from J, with 9 bases in between. CDR1 is GTSNPN, CDR2 SVGIG, per germline (reference sequence). The CDR3 DNA reads TGTGCCTGGAGTTTAGCTAGCAATTCACCCCTCCACTTT. This codes for CAWSLASNSPLHF.

The J gene is TRBJ2-7, the V gene TRBV5-5; TRBD2 aligns across 7 bases. Unmatched junction bases numbered 3, after V lost 0 bases and J lost 3 bases. Per germline, CDR1 SGHKS and CDR2 YYEKEE (reference sequence). The CDR3 is 14 residues long. The CDR3 DNA reads as TGTGCCAGCAGCTTGGTTGCTAGCGGCTACGAGCAGTACTTC. Translating it yields CASSLVASGYEQYF. Full variable domain (outside the CDR3, taken from reference TRBV5-5 and TRBJ2-7): DAGVTQSPTHLIKTRGQQVTLRCSPISGHKSVSWYQQVLGQGPQFIFQYYEKEERGRGNFPDRFSARQFPNYSSELNVNALLLGDSALYLCASSLVASGYEQYFGPGTRLTVT.

This clonotype showed up many times. The gene calls are TRBV10-3 and TRBJ1-2; a possible D gene is TRBD1 (5 bases). Germline V gene sequence: CDR1 ENHRY, CDR2 SYGVKD. This CDR3 has 12 residues. Trimming pared 10 bases from V and 2 bases from J, leaving 11 bases between. The CDR3 DNA sequence: TGTGCCACCAGCCGGGACAACTATGGCTACACCTTC. It translates to CATSRDNYGYTF.

J is TRBJ1-6 and V is TRBV5-4; 10 nucleotides line up with TRBD1. Germline V CDR1 and CDR2: SGHNT, YYREEE (reference sequence). This CDR3 spans 15 amino acids. J lost 9 bases, V lost 0 bases, and 3 bases had no gene match. As DNA, the CDR3 is TGTGCCAGCAGCTTGGGGGGACAGGGGAGTTCACCCCTCCACTTT. It yields the protein CASSLGGQGSSPLHF.

This clonotype was seen more than once but under ten times. V gene TRBV7-9 combines with J gene TRBJ2-7; 9 positions agree with TRBD1. CDR1 is SEHNR, CDR2 FQNEAQ, per germline (reference sequence). V lost 11 bases to trimming and J lost 5 bases; unmatched junction nucleotides: 13. CDR3 length: 14 amino acids. DNA for the CDR3: TGTGCCTGGGTCGTTGGGACAGGGTCCAACGAGCAGTACTTC. This codes for CAWVVGTGSNEQYF.

This chain connects TRBV20-1 to TRBJ1-4, with D uncertain. V lost 3 bases and J lost 10, with 9 bases in between. Per the germline V gene, CDR1 is DFQATT and CDR2 is SNEGSKA (reference sequence). This CDR3 is 11 amino acids long. The CDR3 sequence is CSASMGGKLFF. In DNA, the CDR3 is TGCAGTGCTAGTATGGGAGGAAAACTGTTTTTT.

This chain uses TRBV6-1 with TRBJ1-4; D call uncertain. V was clipped by 8 bases and J by 14 bases, with 27 bases between them. The V gene's germline CDR1 is MNHNS and CDR2 SASEGT. The CDR3 loop spans 15 amino acids. CDR3 amino acids: CASRPRTEAGKSLFF. The CDR3 DNA reads TGTGCCAGCCGCCCACGGACCGAAGCCGGAAAATCGCTGTTTTTT.

The rearrangement uses TRBV9 and TRBJ1-6; the D is unclear. V gave up 6 bases and J gave up 8 bases, with 15 bases separating them. The CDR3 is made up of 14 amino acids. Germline V gene sequence: CDR1 SGDLS, CDR2 YYNGEE. The CDR3 DNA reads as TGTGCCAGCAATTTACGGGAGCGAGATTCACCCCTCCACTTT. Translating it yields CASNLRERDSPLHF.

The chain is built from TRBV4-3 and TRBJ1-5; 8 positions match TRBD1. The germline V gene has CDR1 LGHNA and CDR2 YSLEER. The length of the CDR3 is 18 residues. Trimming at V came to 4 bases and at J to 0 bases, leaving 11 bases not matched to a gene. The CDR3 DNA is TGCGCCAGCAGCCCTGGGACAGGAACATTTTATAGCAATCAGCCCCAGCATTTT. Translation gives CASSPGTGTFYSNQPQHF.

For the CDR3, the DNA is TGCGCCAGCAGCCAAGAACTTGGCTTTACGGGTTCGGCACAGCAGTACTTC. Its protein product is CASSQELGFTGSAQQYF. The chain couples TRBV4-1 to TRBJ2-7; D ambiguous. Germline V gene sequence: CDR1 MGHRA, CDR2 YSYEKL. Trimming cost V 0 bases and J 8 bases, with 23 bases left between them. This CDR3 has 17 residues.

This clonotype was observed at least ten times. The rearrangement uses TRBV20-1 and TRBJ2-5; D possibly corresponds to TRBD2 (6 bases). Trimming pared 8 bases from V and 5 bases from J, leaving 9 bases between. The CDR3 has 10 amino acids. Germline V gene data show CDR1 as DFQATT and CDR2 as SNEGSKA (reference sequence). This CDR3 reads CSPAGETQYF. The DNA of the CDR3 is TGCAGTCCCGCGGGGGAGACCCAGTACTTC.

The chain employs TRBV7-9 and TRBJ2-6; D is unresolved. Germline V gives CDR1 SEHNR, CDR2 FQNEAQ (reference sequence). The CDR3 sequence is 14 residues long. The V gene lost 5 bases and the J gene lost 4 bases, with 9 bases spanning the gap. CDR3 in amino acids: CASSVGPGANVLTF. The CDR3 DNA is TGTGCCAGCAGCGTAGGACCCGGGGCCAACGTCCTGACTTTC.

V usage is TRBV24-1 and J usage is TRBJ2-5, with no clear D. CDR1 KGHDR and CDR2 SFDVKD come from the germline V gene. Trimming removed 0 bases from V and 5 bases from J, with 3 bases in between. This CDR3 contains 12 residues. The CDR3 nucleotides read TGTGCCACCAGTGATTTGCGGGAGACCCAGTACTTC. It is translated as CATSDLRETQYF.

A single count supports this clonotype. This chain connects TRBV29-1 to TRBJ1-1; D is undetermined. This CDR3 is 14 amino acids long. CDR1 and CDR2 from the germline V gene are SQVTM and ANQGSEA. The V end lost 6 bases, the J end lost 4 bases, and 18 bases lay between the germline ends. CDR3 sequence (DNA): TGCAGCGTGCGAAAAGGGCTGGGTTTCACTGAAGCTTTCTTT. Its translation is CSVRKGLGFTEAFF.

As regards this clonotype: The CDR3 does not end in the conserved phenylalanine or tryptophan, so this is likely a read error. No DNA is shown, since the ends of the CDR3 on it are uncertain; the CDR3 is the one TCRdb lists. This chain connects TRBV7-9 to TRBJ1-4; the table's D call, TRBD1, was not checked against the DNA. Counting both end residues, the CDR3 totals 11 amino acids. CDR1 and CDR2 from the germline V gene are SEHNR and FQNEAQ (reference sequence). This CDR3 reads CASSWRGTTDY.

J is TRBJ1-2 and V is TRBV2; maybe TRBD1 (5 bases). The CDR3 spans 14 residues. In germline, CDR1 is SNHLY, CDR2 FYNNEI. The V gene lost 4 bases and the J gene lost 4 bases, with 13 bases spanning the gap. CDR3 sequence (DNA): TGTGCCAGCAGTGTCACAGGAGGGTCCTATGGCTACACCTTC. Its protein is CASSVTGGSYGYTF.

The CDR3 is CASSWGGDHGYTF. CDR3 DNA: TGTGCCAGCAGCTGGGGGGGGGATCATGGCTACACCTTC. The genes are TRBV13 and TRBJ1-2; D is perhaps TRBD1 (5 bases). Trimming pared 4 bases from V and 6 bases from J, leaving 12 bases between. This CDR3 contains 13 residues. Germline assignment: CDR1 PRHDT and CDR2 FYEKMQ (reference sequence).

This chain joins TRBV10-3 and TRBJ1-1; D is unresolved. With 3 bases removed from V and 6 bases from J, the gap between germline ends came to 11 bases. Germline CDR1 reads ENHRY; CDR2 reads SYGVKD. This CDR3 comprises 13 residues. The chain's CDR3 is CAISDDRLAEAFF. CDR3 DNA sequence: TGTGCCATCAGTGATGATAGGTTGGCTGAAGCTTTCTTT.

J is TRBJ1-1 and V is TRBV2; D remains ambiguous. The CDR3 covers 15 residues. V was shortened by 4 bases and J by 3 bases, with 15 bases between the two germline ends. In germline, CDR1 is SNHLY, CDR2 FYNNEI. DNA of the CDR3: TGTGCCAGCAGTGGGCACAGTACGGGAGACACTGAAGCTTTCTTT. This encodes CASSGHSTGDTEAFF.

This chain links TRBV25-1 with TRBJ2-5; TRBD1 matches at 7 bases. The CDR3 contains 15 residues. Losses at the gene ends were 6 bases for V and 5 bases for J; bases not matched to a gene: 12. CDR1 MGHDK and CDR2 SYGVNS come from the germline V gene. Here the CDR3 reads CASSLATDRVETQYF. The CDR3 coding sequence is TGTGCCAGCAGCTTAGCCACTGACAGGGTGGAGACCCAGTACTTC.

The gene calls are TRBV7-2 and TRBJ1-4; D gene uncertain. In germline, CDR1 is SGHTA, CDR2 FQGNSA. V lost 5 bases and J 8 bases, leaving 21 bases between the germline ends. The CDR3 loop spans 16 amino acids. Here the CDR3 reads CASSRFGGLGGEKLFF. The CDR3 DNA reads as TGTGCCAGCAGCCGCTTCGGAGGGCTGGGAGGGGAAAAACTGTTTTTT.

The chain combines TRBV7-9 with TRBJ2-2, with TRBD1 identical over 7 bases. This CDR3 is 15 amino acids long. After removal of 5 bases from V and 5 bases from J, the junction contained 8 bases not matched to a gene. Germline CDR1 SEHNR, CDR2 FQNEAQ (reference sequence). The CDR3 DNA sequence: TGTGCCAGCAGCCCGACAGGGATTGGAACCGGGGAGCTGTTTTTT. Translating it yields CASSPTGIGTGELFF.

This clonotype showed up just once. CDR3 in amino acids: CASSQGTRDYGYTF. The CDR3 DNA is TGCGCCAGCAGCCAAGGAACGAGAGACTATGGCTACACCTTC. This sequence joins TRBV4-1 and TRBJ1-2; the D is unclear. The germline CDR1 and CDR2 sequences are MGHRA and YSYEKL. V was shortened by 1 base and J by 3 bases, with 9 bases between the two germline ends. This CDR3 is 14 amino acids long.

This clonotype was counted many times. The J gene is TRBJ1-6, the V gene TRBV15; 8 bases map to TRBD1. This CDR3 spans 16 amino acids. Germline loops: CDR1 LNHNV, CDR2 YYDKDF (reference sequence). Trimming removed 1 base from V and 7 bases from J; junction bases left unmatched: 6. The CDR3 reads CATSRGYGQGNSPLHF. DNA for the CDR3: TGTGCCACCAGCAGAGGATATGGACAGGGAAATTCACCCCTCCACTTT.

This clonotype appeared many times. The chain recombines TRBV5-6 with TRBJ1-5, with 9 bases that match TRBD1. Germline CDR1 SGHDT, CDR2 YYEEEE. With 1 base clipped from V and 7 bases from J, the junction kept 12 bases outside the gene matches. CDR3 length: 17 amino acids. The CDR3 nucleotides are TGTGCCAGCAGCTTGTATGTGCACAGGGGGCGCAGCCAGCCCCAGCATTTT. It codes for CASSLYVHRGRSQPQHF.